The clone carrying this T cell receptor beta chain was counted between two and nine times. The antigen is unknown. The source of the sample is a study of Graves' ophthalmopathy and Graves' hyperthyroidism. Study-wide points: In predicting ophthalmopathy progression, the model reached around 65% sensitivity and around 72% specificity.

There are 11 residues in the CDR3. CDR1 and CDR2 from the germline V gene are SGHDN and FVKESK. Trimming pared 1 base from V and 13 bases from J, leaving 8 bases between. Amplification targeted the TCR beta CDR3 regions, with RNA transcripts as the source material. An opening RT-PCR round employed HTBI primers and preceded a second-round multiplex PCR. Via MiXCR, TCRdb re-called the multiplex PCR reads, giving one row per CDR3 protein. The sample comprises roughly 230,000 distinct CDR3 sequences, about 22% of which are singletons, and roughly 40% rests with the top ten. The V and J genes are TRBV14 and TRBJ2-1; D is uncertain. The sequenced material came from peripheral blood. The receptor comes from a woman aged 45-65 years with Graves' ophthalmopathy. This CDR3 reads CASSQVWAQFF. The CDR3 bases are TGTGCCAGCAGCCAAGTCTGGGCACAGTTCTTC.